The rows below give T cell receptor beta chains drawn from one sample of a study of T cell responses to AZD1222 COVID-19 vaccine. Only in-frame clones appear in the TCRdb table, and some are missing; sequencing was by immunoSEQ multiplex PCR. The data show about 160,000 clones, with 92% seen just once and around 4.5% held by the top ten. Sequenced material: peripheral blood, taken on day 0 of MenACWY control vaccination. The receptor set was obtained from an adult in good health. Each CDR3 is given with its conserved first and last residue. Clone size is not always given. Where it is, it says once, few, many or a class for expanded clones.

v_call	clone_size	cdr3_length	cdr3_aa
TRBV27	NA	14	CASSLSRGREKLFF
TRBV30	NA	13	CAGDPSGANVLTF
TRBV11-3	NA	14	CASSSRDGNTEAFF
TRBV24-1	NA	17	CATPWTSGLYQTETQYF
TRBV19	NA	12	CASSIGQSPLHF
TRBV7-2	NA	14	CASSKGRGSYEQYF
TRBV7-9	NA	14	CASRKDSMNTEAFF
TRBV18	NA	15	CASSDRGPVNEKLFF
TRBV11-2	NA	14	CASSLDRLADEQFF
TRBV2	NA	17	CASSEPTQRGVQETQYF
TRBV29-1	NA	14	CSVETGTGNEKLFF
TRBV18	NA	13	CASSARGNEKLFF
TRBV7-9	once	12	CASSSFSYEQYF
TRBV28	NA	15	CASSPQGQGAYGYTF
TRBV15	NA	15	CATSRDRVRNTEAFF
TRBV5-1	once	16	CASSPHGGGNTGELFF
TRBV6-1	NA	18	CASSEAHKASGRARTQYF
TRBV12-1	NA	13	CASSPGLAREQFF
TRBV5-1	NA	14	CASSQATLNTEAFF
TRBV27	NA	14	CASYRLAGVGELFF
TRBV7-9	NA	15	CASRTSGQGIYGYTF
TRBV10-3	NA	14	CAIASPGLNYGYTF
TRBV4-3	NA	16	CASSKEIGRTNTEAFF
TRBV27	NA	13	CASSPGTVEKLFF
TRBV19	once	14	CASSIPGIDQPQHF
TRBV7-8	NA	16	CASSSQPGTQGAEQFF
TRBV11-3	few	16	CASSPPLRKRSYEQYF
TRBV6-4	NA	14	CASIRTSGTGELFF
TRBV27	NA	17	CASSLANPGRGRQPQHF
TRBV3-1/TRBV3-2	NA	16	CASSQEAVRDNSPLHF
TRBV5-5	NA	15	CASSLAYNRENGYTF
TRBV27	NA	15	CASRPGTGKTYEQYF
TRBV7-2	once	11	CASGGLYGYTF
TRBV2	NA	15	CASSLTSGSRYEQYF
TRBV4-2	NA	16	CASSQARAGKDTEAFF
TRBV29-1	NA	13	CSVVDGHTDTQYF
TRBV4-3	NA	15	CASSQGLAGAREQFF
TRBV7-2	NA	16	CASRPPWTGYNSPLHF
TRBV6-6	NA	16	CASSQGASLGLGELFF
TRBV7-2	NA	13	CASSSDGLRAQYF
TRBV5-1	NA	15	CASSASIPPRGEQYF
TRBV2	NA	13	CASSEDPRTEAFF
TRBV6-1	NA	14	CASSERGLNYGYTF
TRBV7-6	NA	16	CASSLRERGNTGELFF
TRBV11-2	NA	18	CASSLALQWGGDNNEQFF
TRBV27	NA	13	CATGDWGTDTQYF
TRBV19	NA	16	CATSLRGEGGHQPQHF
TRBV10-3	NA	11	CAAGKGTEAFF